This record concerns one T cell receptor (beta chain) sequence. Its antigen is not known. The study ran its PCR with 60 Vbeta and 13 Jbeta primers. Repertoires were generated with immunoSEQ multiplex PCR, while TCRdb's copy carries only in-frame clones and drops some. This table has 80,000 or so clones, roughly 70% appearing once. The sample comes from a study of cytomegalovirus exposure and HLA in healthy donors. Study results and caveats: The study listed around 150 cytomegalovirus-associated TCR beta chains. It is likely that the observed cluster of highly shared sequence variants was a sequencing artifact. The classifier, whose performance was assessed in both the original and validation cohorts, reportedly diagnosed cytomegalovirus status with high specificity and sensitivity.

The sequencing sample was made of PBMCs. This receptor was taken from a young man in good health and CMV-seropositive.

CDR3 in amino acids: CASSPGLVGTEAFF. The DNA of the CDR3 is TGTGCCAGCAGTCCGGGACTCGTGGGCACTGAAGCTTTCTTT. The V call is TRBV6-1, the J call TRBJ1-1, with D perhaps TRBD1 (5 bases). The CDR3 has 14 residues. The V gene's germline CDR1 is MNHNS and CDR2 SASEGT. V was trimmed by 5 bases and J by 4 bases, leaving 14 bases between them.